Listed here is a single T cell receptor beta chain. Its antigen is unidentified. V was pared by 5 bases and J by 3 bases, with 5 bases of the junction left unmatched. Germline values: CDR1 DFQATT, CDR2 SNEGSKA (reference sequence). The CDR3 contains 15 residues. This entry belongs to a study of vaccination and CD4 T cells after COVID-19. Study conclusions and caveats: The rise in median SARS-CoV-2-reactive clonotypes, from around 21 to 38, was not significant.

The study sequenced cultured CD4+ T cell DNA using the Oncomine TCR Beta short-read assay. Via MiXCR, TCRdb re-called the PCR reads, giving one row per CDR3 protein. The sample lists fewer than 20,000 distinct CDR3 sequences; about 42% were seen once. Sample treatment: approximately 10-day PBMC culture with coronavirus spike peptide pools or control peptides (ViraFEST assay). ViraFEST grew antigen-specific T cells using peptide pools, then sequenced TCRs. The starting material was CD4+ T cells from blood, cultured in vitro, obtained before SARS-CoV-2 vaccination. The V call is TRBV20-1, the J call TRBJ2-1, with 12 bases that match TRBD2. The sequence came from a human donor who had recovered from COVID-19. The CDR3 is CSAPLAGGHYNEQFF. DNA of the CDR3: TGCAGTGCTCCTCTAGCGGGGGGGCACTACAATGAGCAGTTCTTC.